This T cell receptor (beta chain) was identified in a study of T cells in Graves' hyperthyroidism and ophthalmopathy. TCR beta CDR3 regions were amplified from RNA. Researchers ran a first-round RT-PCR on the TCR CDR3 using the HTBI primer set. TCRdb reanalysed the multiplex PCR reads using MiXCR and keeps one entry per CDR3 protein. The data contain around 690,000 distinct CDR3 sequences, roughly 17% of them singletons. V was shortened by 0 bases and J by 7 bases, with 16 bases between the two germline ends. This CDR3 contains 15 residues. Germline V CDR1 and CDR2: SGHRS, YFSETQ. No progression to ophthalmopathy during 18 months of follow-up defined stable disease. Exclusion followed for patients with uncontrolled infection, other autoimmune disease, pregnancy or lactation. This clonotype occurred many times.

This clonotype was obtained from a man in his fifties with Graves' hyperthyroidism. The V gene is TRBV5-1, the J gene TRBJ1-2, with D possibly being TRBD1 (5 bases). Material: blood. CDR3 region: CASSLERGLGGGYTF. The CDR3 DNA sequence: TGCGCCAGCAGCTTGGAAAGGGGCCTTGGAGGTGGCTACACCTTC. Together with reference TRBV5-1 and TRBJ1-2, the CDR3 gives the full variable domain: KAGVTQTPRYLIKTRGQQVTLSCSPISGHRSVSWYQQTPGQGLQFLFEYFSETQRNKGNFPGRFSGRQFSNSRSEMNVSTLELGDSALYLCASSLERGLGGGYTFGSGTRLTVV.